This T cell receptor beta chain was identified in a study of blood T cells in healthy people across ages (dated by TCRdb to the mid-2010s). A note on the overall study: Template switching captured roughly one uniquely barcoded TCR beta cDNA molecule per two T cells in model experiments. Age-related changes in TCR beta repertoire diversity were measured in the study by deep sequencing normalized with unique cDNA molecular identifiers. The donors were split into four age groups: young (average about 15 years), middle-aged (roughly 39), aged (over 55) and long-lived (roughly 77). Using the same blood draw, the study looked at two additional independent replicas of 1 million unique cDNA reads for two donors, one aged 18 to 30 and the other aged 80 or older. To avoid experimental bias, donors of different ages were spread randomly across the sequencing lanes. On the study overall, not on this receptor specifically: Estimates of total diversity based on one million sequenced T cells were regarded as lower bounds and as underestimates. Observed TCR beta diversity per million T cells fell roughly linearly with age, and a significant reduction was already apparent by age around 40. There was a strong correlation between observed TCR beta diversity and the percentage of naive T cells measured by flow cytometry. Bulk unsorted PBMC profiling prevented conclusive comparison of naive and antigen-experienced compartments. Compared with the aged group, the long-lived group had more naive CD4+ T cells, fewer expanded clones and increased TCR diversity, a pattern suggesting age selection. Donor CMV infection status was unknown, potentially confounding age-related changes in expanded clonotypes.

The donors were some 36 Caucasian individuals from Russia, aged about 6 to 95 years, who were systemically healthy. About 10 milliliters of peripheral blood were collected from each donor into EDTA-treated Vacutainer tubes. Ficoll-Paque density-gradient centrifugation was used to isolate PBMCs, with at least 6 million obtained per sample. Total RNA was extracted from PBMCs with Trizol reagent, with at least 5.5 micrograms obtained per sample. Naive CD45RAhigh/CD27high T cell percentages were measured by flow cytometry on a PBMC aliquot from every donor. The library was made by 5' RACE. Sequencing instrument: Illumina HiSeq 2500. A second PCR of roughly 7 to 11 cycles was performed with a sample-barcoded 5' primer and a J-beta primer mix. Each TCR beta cDNA molecule received a unique molecular identifier from a template-switch 5' adaptor carrying 12 random nucleotides. Each sample yielded at least 2.5 million CDR3-containing paired-end reads. First-strand cDNA was synthesized from all RNA with the Mint cDNA synthesis kit, primed by a TRBC-specific oligonucleotide. After uracil-DNA glycosylase treatment, a first 18-cycle PCR used universal primers M1SS and BC2_uni_R on all cDNA. The original methods were these. For normalization, 1 million high-quality reads were randomly selected from each sample, with every read carrying a distinct molecular identifier. Instead of being binned into consensus sequences, reads that shared molecular identifiers were thrown out. MiTCR, with a Q25 quality threshold and the strictest error-elimination algorithm, was used for CDR3 identification, clonotype clustering and error correction. Lower-bound total TCR beta diversity was estimated with a nonparametric unseen species model using Euler transformation. TCRdb ran its own pipeline on the public reads, namely fastp trimming at Q25 and MiXCR clone calling, and kept in-frame beta chains. All rows with the same CDR3 protein become a single entry with the most common DNA and genes. TCRdb's processing, not the authors' own work, is the source of the V and J calls. The sample table lists approximately 1,000,000 distinct CDR3 sequences, 35% to 55% of them with a count of one. The ten largest clonotypes hold approximately 17% of the sample.

The CDR3 measures 15 amino acids from cysteine to phenylalanine. Only the CDR3 region is kept as DNA, spanning 45 bases read in frame from base 1. For this chain, trimming is 0 bases at the V end and 9 bases at the J end, and the number of junction bases without a gene match is 9. The germline V gene (reference sequence) supplies CDR1 DFQATT and CDR2 SNEGSKA. A note on this clonotype: Its antigen is unknown. Qualities for individual bases were not recorded, and no much larger clone is one base off.

This sequence originates from a woman aged 60-70 years in good health. Recombination joined TRBV20-1 with TRBJ2-3; 10 bases in between match TRBD2. The sample consisted of blood. The CDR3 amino acid sequence is: CSARDRLAGTPTQYF. Here is the DNA: TGCAGTGCTAGAGACCGACTAGCGGGCACCCCCACGCAGTATTTT.